Below are 31 T cell receptor beta chains sequenced from a single sample in a study of blood T cell repertoires in COVID-19. The repertoire was sequenced with immunoSEQ multiplex PCR; TCRdb's copy has only in-frame clones and lacks some. The repertoire holds approximately 210,000 clones, with roughly nine tenths as singletons. The specimen sequenced was peripheral blood. All receptors derive from a man in his forties with active or convalescent COVID-19.

V gene TRBV28 combines with J gene TRBJ1-5; 11 bases match TRBD1. From germline, CDR1 is MDHEN and CDR2 SYDVKM. This CDR3 region has 16 residues. J gave up 6 bases and V 5 bases, and 9 bases lay outside the gene matches. CDR3 in amino acids: CASSVDPGQGVQPQHF. CDR3 DNA sequence: TGTGCCAGCAGTGTTGATCCGGGACAGGGGGTTCAGCCCCAGCATTTT.

The V and J genes are TRBV7-6 and TRBJ2-7, with 10 bases that match TRBD2. CDR3 length equals 18 residues. Germline values: CDR1 SGHVS, CDR2 FNYEAQ. With 4 bases clipped from V and 3 bases from J, the junction kept 15 bases outside the gene matches. CDR3 in amino acids: CASSSQPWGGTSDYEQYF. The CDR3 DNA reads TGTGCCAGCAGCTCGCAACCTTGGGGGGGGACTAGCGACTACGAGCAGTACTTC.

The rearrangement uses TRBV19 and TRBJ1-2; D remains unclear. The CDR3 extends over 16 amino acids. Trimming took off 2 bases at V and 8 bases at J, with 21 bases between the two ends. The germline V gene has CDR1 LNHDA and CDR2 SQIVND (reference sequence). In DNA, the CDR3 is TGTGCCAGTAGTATATGGGCTGCGGCTTCGGAGGTCGGCTACACCTTC. Its protein product is CASSIWAAASEVGYTF.

In its sample, this clone was seen once. V usage is TRBV2 and J usage is TRBJ1-2; D might be TRBD1 (6 bases). There are 14 residues in the CDR3. V dropped 3 bases and J dropped 4 bases, with 12 bases sitting between them. CDR1 is SNHLY, CDR2 FYNNEI, per germline. CDR3 bases: TGTGCCAGCAGTGACAGGGGAAGAGGCTATGGCTACACCTTC. It specifies CASSDRGRGYGYTF.

This chain uses TRBV5-4 with TRBJ2-3, with D possibly TRBD1 on 5 matching bases. This CDR3 contains 15 residues. CDR1 is SGHNT, CDR2 YYREEE, per germline (reference sequence). The V and J ends lost 1 base and 7 bases respectively, with 16 bases between them. The CDR3 DNA follows: TGTGCCAGCAGCTTGTTTGGGGCGCCCATGTATACGCAGTATTTT. Encoded protein: CASSLFGAPMYTQYF.

This rearrangement joins TRBV9 to TRBJ1-1; no reliable D call. This CDR3 is 14 amino acids long. Germline V gene data show CDR1 as SGDLS and CDR2 as YYNGEE. V was clipped by 3 bases and J by 4 bases, with 13 bases between them. CDR3 DNA: TGTGCCAGCAGCGGAGGCCCTCAACGCACTGAAGCTTTCTTT. It yields the protein CASSGGPQRTEAFF.

V and J are TRBV27 and TRBJ1-2; TRBD1 is a possible D gene (5 bases). The ends were cut back, 5 bases at V and 4 bases at J, with 11 bases in the middle. The CDR3 consists of 13 residues. The germline gives CDR1 MNHEY, CDR2 SMNVEV (reference sequence). CDR3 residues: CASSPDRLYGYTF. For the CDR3, the DNA is TGTGCCAGCAGTCCTGACAGACTCTATGGCTACACCTTC.

The gene calls are TRBV7-9 and TRBJ2-1, with 10 bases identical to TRBD1. The germline gives CDR1 SEHNR, CDR2 FQNEAQ (reference sequence). CDR3 length: 16 residues. Trimming cost V 5 bases and J 7 bases; bases outside gene matches: 11. CDR3 DNA: TGTGCCAGCAGCAAAGCCGGGACAGGGGACGGGAATGAGCAGTTCTTC. Encoded protein: CASSKAGTGDGNEQFF.

This chain links TRBV9 with TRBJ1-6, with 7 bases that match TRBD1. The CDR3 contains 16 residues. CDR1 is SGDLS, CDR2 YYNGEE, per germline. The trim removed 3 bases at V and 4 bases at J, leaving 7 bases unmatched. The DNA of the CDR3 is TGTGCCAGCAGCGGCGGGACAGCTATTTATAATTCACCCCTCCACTTT. Translated: CASSGGTAIYNSPLHF.

Only a few counts were recorded for this clone. The chain recombines TRBV5-8 with TRBJ1-4; the D is unclear. This CDR3 spans 16 amino acids. V was shortened by 1 base and J by 0 bases, with 10 bases between the two germline ends. Germline CDR1 and CDR2: SGHTS and YDEGEE. The DNA for the CDR3 is TGTGCCAGCAGCTTGTTAGCAAATCCAACTAATGAAAAACTGTTTTTT. It translates to CASSLLANPTNEKLFF.

The chain recombines TRBV19 with TRBJ2-5, with 14 nucleotides matching TRBD2. CDR3 length: 16 amino acids. The V segment lost 5 bases and the J segment 2 bases; nucleotides outside the gene matches: 4. CDR1 is LNHDA and CDR2 is SQIVND in the germline V gene (reference sequence). CDR3 in DNA: TGTGCCAGTAGTCCGGGACTAGCGGGAGAACAAGAGACCCAGTACTTC. This sequence encodes CASSPGLAGEQETQYF.

The chain couples TRBV5-1 to TRBJ2-3, with 7 positions matching TRBD2. The CDR3 covers 15 residues. J was trimmed by 2 bases and V by 7 bases; bases with no gene match: 10. Germline CDR1 is SGHRS and CDR2 is YFSETQ. CDR3 in DNA: TGCGCCAGCCGACGATCAAGCGGGGTCACAGATACGCAGTATTTT. Protein sequence: CASRRSSGVTDTQYF.

The J gene is TRBJ2-5, the V gene TRBV10-3; 11 bases agree with TRBD1. The CDR3 is 14 residues long. The germline V gene has CDR1 ENHRY and CDR2 SYGVKD. J gave up 5 bases and V 5 bases, and 4 bases lay outside the gene matches. Here the CDR3 reads CAISRTGGGETQYF. CDR3 DNA sequence: TGTGCCATCAGTAGGACAGGGGGCGGGGAGACCCAGTACTTC.

The chain couples TRBV5-1 to TRBJ1-4; TRBD1 aligns across 8 bases. The CDR3 consists of 15 residues. Germline CDR1 SGHRS, CDR2 YFSETQ. The J segment lost 10 bases and the V segment lost 0 bases, leaving 8 bases of the junction unmatched. This CDR3 is CASSLGDRGAGKLFF. DNA for the CDR3: TGCGCCAGCAGCTTGGGAGACAGGGGCGCGGGAAAACTGTTTTTT.

V is TRBV29-1 and J is TRBJ2-7, with TRBD1 matching over 9 bases. Germline assignment: CDR1 SQVTM and CDR2 ANQGSEA. This CDR3 contains 17 residues. The trim removed 0 bases at V and 2 bases at J, leaving 11 bases unmatched. The CDR3 loop is CSVEDKSGTGYAYEQYF. The CDR3 DNA reads TGCAGCGTTGAAGATAAGTCGGGGACAGGGTACGCCTACGAGCAGTACTTC.

The chain couples TRBV28 to TRBJ2-7; no reliable D call. The germline V and J ends were trimmed by 3 bases and 4 bases, with 16 bases remaining between them. This CDR3 contains 15 residues. The germline gives CDR1 MDHEN, CDR2 SYDVKM. The CDR3 DNA reads as TGTGCCAGCAGTTTTACTGATTCTCCCTCGTACGAGCAGTACTTC. It specifies CASSFTDSPSYEQYF.

V gene TRBV4-1 combines with J gene TRBJ2-2; possibly TRBD1 for D (6 bases). The V gene lost 8 bases and the J gene lost 2 bases, with 15 bases spanning the gap. This CDR3 region has 15 residues. Germline V gives CDR1 MGHRA, CDR2 YSYEKL. Here the CDR3 DNA reads TGCGCCAGCGGCTCCAGGGACACCAACACCGGGGAGCTGTTTTTT. The encoded protein is CASGSRDTNTGELFF.

This chain connects TRBV27 to TRBJ2-5; 8 nucleotides match TRBD1. Germline V gene data show CDR1 as MNHEY and CDR2 as SMNVEV (reference sequence). V was pared by 5 bases and J by 3 bases, with 5 bases of the junction left unmatched. The length of the CDR3 is 14 residues. The CDR3 sequence is CASSPRTGKETQYF. The CDR3 region has the DNA TGTGCCAGCAGTCCACGGACAGGGAAAGAGACCCAGTACTTC.

The genes are TRBV7-9 and TRBJ1-1; D is unresolved. This CDR3 region has 17 residues. Between the trimmed V and J ends, which lost 1 base and 0 bases, there was a span of 15 bases. The germline gives CDR1 SEHNR, CDR2 FQNEAQ (reference sequence). CDR3 loop: CASSLDPGRIMNTEAFF. Here the CDR3 DNA reads TGTGCCAGCAGCTTAGATCCAGGCCGCATCATGAACACTGAAGCTTTCTTT.

This clone was seen a few times. The gene calls are TRBV27 and TRBJ1-2; D might be TRBD1 (6 bases). Germline loops: CDR1 MNHEY, CDR2 SMNVEV (reference sequence). There are 13 residues in the CDR3. Trimming removed 6 bases from V and 8 bases from J, with 16 bases in between. CDR3 in DNA: TGTGCCAGCAGCGATGACAGGAGGCGCGGCTACACCTTC. This encodes CASSDDRRRGYTF.

J is TRBJ1-5 and V is TRBV3-1 (or the pseudogene TRBV3-2); maybe TRBD1 (6 bases). This CDR3 spans 15 amino acids. CDR1 LGHDT and CDR2 YNNKEL come from the germline V gene (reference sequence). V was clipped by 0 bases and J by 6 bases, with 12 bases between them. The CDR3 DNA reads TGTGCCAGCAGCCAAGATAGGGGGGGAGTTCAGCCCCAGCATTTT. Translation: CASSQDRGGVQPQHF.

The V gene is TRBV6-1, the J gene TRBJ1-2; 7 nucleotides line up with TRBD1. CDR1 and CDR2 from the germline V gene are MNHNS and SASEGT. CDR3 length equals 15 residues. Unmatched junction bases numbered 10, after V lost 5 bases and J lost 4 bases. CDR3 in DNA: TGTGCCAGCAGTTGGGGTGAGGGGGCGAGCTATGGCTACACCTTC. Its translation is CASSWGEGASYGYTF.

The chain couples TRBV18 to TRBJ1-5; tentatively, D is TRBD1 (5 bases). This CDR3 is built from 17 residues. In germline, CDR1 is KGHSH, CDR2 LQKENI. Trimming pared 1 base from V and 8 bases from J, leaving 21 bases between. The CDR3 DNA sequence: TGTGCCAGCTCACCACAGCCGGGACTCGGGCCCATGGAGCCCCAGCATTTT. This sequence encodes CASSPQPGLGPMEPQHF.

The chain carries TRBV24-1 and TRBJ2-2, with 9 bases lining up with TRBD2. Trimming at V came to 3 bases and at J to 3 bases, leaving 7 bases not matched to a gene. Germline CDR1 reads KGHDR; CDR2 reads SFDVKD. The CDR3 runs to 17 residues. Here the CDR3 DNA reads TGTGCCACCAGTGATACGCCGGGACTAGCTGACACCGGGGAGCTGTTTTTT. Its translation is CATSDTPGLADTGELFF.

Regarding this clone: Different DNA sequences within this sample yield the same CDR3. The J gene is TRBJ2-7, the V gene TRBV29-1; TRBD1 aligns across 9 bases. V was pared by 5 bases and J by 0 bases, with 5 bases of the junction left unmatched. Germline CDR1 and CDR2: SQVTM and ANQGSEA. This CDR3 contains 14 residues. The CDR3 coding sequence is TGCAGCGTTCGAGGACAGGGGAGCTCCTACGAGCAGTACTTC. Protein sequence: CSVRGQGSSYEQYF.

The chain uses TRBV3-1 (or the pseudogene TRBV3-2) and TRBJ2-2; 12 positions agree with TRBD2. Germline V gene sequence: CDR1 LGHDT, CDR2 YNNKEL (reference sequence). V lost 5 bases and J lost 1; bases outside the gene matches: 2. This CDR3 has 16 amino acids. The CDR3 DNA reads as TGTGCCAGCAGCATGGGACTAGCGGGGAACACCGGGGAGCTGTTTTTT. Its protein is CASSMGLAGNTGELFF.

This sequence joins TRBV19 and TRBJ2-3; 8 bases fit TRBD2. Germline trimming cut 6 bases from V and 3 bases from J; bases unmatched to any gene: 23. The germline CDR1 and CDR2 sequences are LNHDA and SQIVND (reference sequence). This CDR3 comprises 20 residues. CDR3 protein: CASRPILMAGGSLGTDTQYF. CDR3 nucleotides: TGTGCCAGTAGGCCGATCTTAATGGCGGGAGGTTCTCTCGGGACAGATACGCAGTATTTT.

The sample holds one count of this clone. The chain is built from TRBV19 and TRBJ2-7, with 9 bases aligning to TRBD1. This CDR3 is built from 16 residues. Germline V lookup: CDR1 LNHDA, CDR2 SQIVND (reference sequence). The V and J ends lost 1 base and 5 bases, in that order; junction bases with no gene match: 9. The CDR3: CASSIGQGGGLDEQYF. CDR3 nucleotides: TGTGCCAGTAGTATAGGACAGGGGGGCGGTCTGGACGAGCAGTACTTC.

V is TRBV11-3 and J is TRBJ2-3; perhaps TRBD1 as D (7 bases). This CDR3 region has 16 residues. V was trimmed by 5 bases and J by 2 bases, leaving 17 bases between them. The germline CDR1 and CDR2 sequences are SGHNT and YENEEA. CDR3 sequence reads: CASSRRTGGLTDTQYF. CDR3 DNA: TGTGCCAGCAGCAGACGGACAGGAGGGCTCACAGATACGCAGTATTTT.

This chain joins TRBV27 and TRBJ2-1; 8 bases align to TRBD2. CDR1 and CDR2 (germline): MNHEY, SMNVEV (reference sequence). The CDR3 is 17 amino acids. Trimming cost V 3 bases and J 2 bases; bases outside gene matches: 9. CDR3 loop: CASSFPPGGAAYNEQFF. The CDR3 nucleotides are TGTGCCAGCAGTTTCCCCCCGGGGGGGGCGGCCTACAATGAGCAGTTCTTC.

This rearrangement joins TRBV5-1 to TRBJ1-1, with D possibly matching TRBD1 (5 bases). With 0 bases removed from V and 5 bases from J, the gap between germline ends came to 14 bases. CDR1 and CDR2 from the germline V gene are SGHRS and YFSETQ. The length of the CDR3 is 15 residues. CDR3 nucleotides: TGCGCCAGCAGCTTGGTTTCCCAGGGAGGAACTGAAGCTTTCTTT. Its protein is CASSLVSQGGTEAFF.